What follows are 26 T cell receptor beta chains derived from one specimen sequenced in a study of blood T cells in healthy people across ages. A J-beta primer mix and a sample-barcoded 5' primer were used in a second PCR of roughly 7 to 12 cycles. TCRdb ran MiXCR on the 5' RACE reads and lists one entry per CDR3 protein. The profile shows 750,000 to 950,000 distinct CDR3 sequences, about 26% of them singletons. The same data also contributed to another study, on T cells of mothers and their children.

Material for sequencing was blood. The receptors shown here come from a boy aged 5 to 17 in good health.

The V and J genes are TRBV10-3 and TRBJ2-5, with D possibly TRBD1 on 5 matching bases. The J call may be faulty, since TRBJ2-1 better matches the DNA end. The V gene's germline CDR1 is ENHRY and CDR2 SYGVKD. The CDR3 contains 13 residues. The CDR3 DNA reads as TGTGCCATCTCCCAGGGCAGGGACAATGAGCAGTTCTTC. It translates to CAISQGRDNEQFF.

This clonotype was counted between two and nine times. J is TRBJ2-5 and V is TRBV2; D uncertain. The V gene's germline CDR1 is SNHLY and CDR2 FYNNEI. Trimming removed 5 bases at V and 3 bases at J, with 13 bases between. The CDR3 sequence is 14 residues long. This CDR3 reads CASSKRSFKETQYF. CDR3 nucleotides: TGTGCCAGCAGTAAAAGGAGTTTCAAAGAGACCCAGTACTTC.

The rearrangement links TRBV12-3 or TRBV12-4 to TRBJ1-3; 8 bases line up with TRBD1. After removal of 6 bases from V and 4 bases from J, the junction contained 11 bases not matched to a gene. This CDR3 spans 16 amino acids. CDR3 coding DNA: TGTGCCAGCAGCGACCCCCCAGGGGGCGCGGGAAACACCATATATTTT. Amino acids: CASSDPPGGAGNTIYF.

The chain carries TRBV25-1 and TRBJ2-5, with D tentatively TRBD2 (6 bases). Judging by the DNA end, TRBJ2-1 fits better; the J call may be wrong. CDR3 size: 14 residues. Germline CDR1 is MGHDK and CDR2 is SYGVNS. The CDR3 DNA follows: TGTGCCAGCAGTGCCTCCCGGGGGTGGGATGAGCAGTTCTTC. Translation gives CASSASRGWDEQFF.

CDR3 nucleotides: TGTGCCAGCAGACCTATGTTCAGCACTGAAGCTTTCTTT. Its translation: CASRPMFSTEAFF. The rearrangement uses TRBV9 and TRBJ1-1; D is unresolved. This CDR3 comprises 13 residues. Trimming pared 5 bases from V and 4 bases from J, leaving 12 bases between. CDR1 and CDR2 from the germline V gene are SGDLS and YYNGEE.

The chain recombines TRBV20-1 with TRBJ2-7, with D maybe TRBD2 (5 bases). There are 14 residues in the CDR3. V was shortened by 5 bases and J by 0 bases, with 14 bases between the two germline ends. Germline CDR1 and CDR2: DFQATT and SNEGSKA (reference sequence). CDR3 coding DNA: TGCAGTGCTGGTGAGACTATGAGCTCCTACGAGCAGTACTTC. Its translation: CSAGETMSSYEQYF.

The chain links TRBV20-1 to TRBJ2-7; D possibly corresponds to TRBD1 (6 bases). The ends were cut back, 4 bases at V and 0 bases at J, with 13 bases in the middle. The V gene's germline CDR1 is DFQATT and CDR2 SNEGSKA (reference sequence). This CDR3 comprises 14 residues. In DNA form, the CDR3 reads TGCAGTGCTATAGGGGGAGAGAGCTCCTACGAGCAGTACTTC. Residues: CSAIGGESSYEQYF.

This clonotype was seen a handful of times. J is TRBJ2-5 and V is TRBV2; 7 nucleotides line up with TRBD1. Trimming removed 5 bases from V and 5 bases from J; junction bases left unmatched: 8. The germline gives CDR1 SNHLY, CDR2 FYNNEI. The CDR3 covers 14 residues. Here the CDR3 reads CASSLTGMEETQYF. The CDR3 nucleotides read TGTGCCAGCAGTTTGACAGGGATGGAGGAGACCCAGTACTTC.

The DNA of the CDR3 is TGTGCCAGCAGCACCTCTACCCAGGGATCCGAGCAGTACTTC. Amino acids: CASSTSTQGSEQYF. This chain uses TRBV7-6 with TRBJ2-7; possible D gene TRBD1, 5 bases. CDR3 length: 14 amino acids. The V end lost 5 bases, the J end lost 6 bases, and 17 bases lay between the germline ends. Germline values: CDR1 SGHVS, CDR2 FNYEAQ.

This chain uses TRBV6-1 with TRBJ2-2; 13 bases are shared with TRBD2. CDR3 length: 16 residues. Germline V gene lookup returns CDR1 MNHNS and CDR2 SASEGT. With 5 bases clipped from V and 4 bases from J, the junction kept 4 bases outside the gene matches. CDR3 in amino acids: CASSRGLAGSTGELFF. Written as DNA, the CDR3 is TGTGCCAGCAGTAGGGGACTAGCGGGGAGCACCGGGGAGCTGTTTTTT.

Only a few counts were recorded for this clonotype. V is TRBV14 and J is TRBJ1-1; TRBD1 might be the D (5 bases). The CDR3 contains 15 residues. V lost 0 bases and J lost 5, with 13 bases in between. Germline V lookup: CDR1 SGHDN, CDR2 FVKESK. The CDR3 spells CASSQDMGGGTEAFF. In DNA, the CDR3 is TGTGCCAGCAGCCAAGATATGGGCGGGGGGACTGAAGCTTTCTTT.

This clonotype was observed a few times. This chain connects TRBV10-3 to TRBJ2-2; D possibly corresponds to TRBD1 (6 bases). The CDR3 covers 14 residues. The germline gives CDR1 ENHRY, CDR2 SYGVKD. Trimming removed 2 bases from V and 5 bases from J, with 9 bases in between. CDR3 loop: CAISEGQGTGELFF. CDR3 nucleotides: TGTGCCATCAGTGAGGGTCAGGGGACCGGGGAGCTGTTTTTT.

This clonotype was picked up a small number of times. The rearrangement links TRBV12-3 or TRBV12-4 to TRBJ2-1; TRBD2 matches at 12 bases. This CDR3 is 17 amino acids long. Losses at the gene ends were 5 bases for V and 8 bases for J; bases not matched to a gene: 13. The CDR3 DNA is TGTGCCAGCAGTCGGGGCCTAGCGGGGGGGCTAGTAGATGAGCAGTTCTTC. Amino acid sequence: CASSRGLAGGLVDEQFF.

This clonotype has just a few counts. The genes are TRBV28 and TRBJ2-7; the match to TRBD1 covers 10 bases. The germline gives CDR1 MDHEN, CDR2 SYDVKM. The length of the CDR3 is 14 residues. V was clipped by 6 bases and J by 4 bases; unmatched bases: 6. The CDR3 loop reads CASRFDRGLYEQYF. Here the CDR3 DNA reads TGTGCCAGCAGATTCGACAGGGGGCTTTACGAGCAGTACTTC.

The CDR3 spells CATSHREGLEPQHF. Here the CDR3 DNA reads TGTGCCACGAGTCACAGGGAAGGATTGGAGCCCCAGCATTTT. The chain carries TRBV6-5 and TRBJ1-5; D is possibly TRBD1 (6 bases). The germline CDR1 and CDR2 sequences are MNHEY and SVGAGI. Trimming pared 10 bases from V and 8 bases from J, leaving 21 bases between. This CDR3 has 14 residues.

The chain employs TRBV20-1 and TRBJ2-3, with 13 bases matching TRBD2. V lost 2 bases and J lost 4; bases outside the gene matches: 3. Germline loops: CDR1 DFQATT, CDR2 SNEGSKA (reference sequence). This CDR3 region has 15 residues. CDR3 nucleotides: TGCAGTGCTAGAAGGACTAGCGGGAGTGCAGATACGCAGTATTTT. This translates into CSARRTSGSADTQYF.

This clonotype showed up just a few times. V usage is TRBV12-3 or TRBV12-4 and J usage is TRBJ2-1, with 9 nucleotides matching TRBD2. V was pared by 7 bases and J by 8 bases, with 9 bases of the junction left unmatched. This CDR3 is 14 amino acids long. The CDR3 loop reads CASTPGLASDEQFF. The CDR3, as DNA: TGTGCCAGCACTCCAGGACTAGCGTCGGATGAGCAGTTCTTC.

This clonotype has more than one count but fewer than ten. The chain links TRBV4-1 to TRBJ2-5, with D tentatively TRBD1 (5 bases). The J call is uncertain, as TRBJ2-7 better fits the DNA end. Germline V lookup: CDR1 MGHRA, CDR2 YSYEKL. The CDR3 sequence is 15 residues long. The DNA for the CDR3 is TGCGCCAGCAGCCGTGGGAAGGGGCAGCCCTACGAGCAGTACTTC. Translated: CASSRGKGQPYEQYF.

This clonotype has just a few counts. The rearrangement uses TRBV12-3 or TRBV12-4 and TRBJ1-5; D is uncertain. The CDR3 is made up of 13 amino acids. Trimming took off 4 bases at V and 6 bases at J, with 10 bases between the two ends. The CDR3: CASSSALGQPQHF. As DNA, the CDR3 is TGTGCCAGCAGTTCCGCCCTAGGTCAGCCCCAGCATTTT.

The chain is built from TRBV24-1 and TRBJ2-1; a possible D gene is TRBD2 (6 bases). The CDR3 covers 16 residues. The V end was cut by 3 bases, the J end by 0 bases, with 11 bases between. The germline gives CDR1 KGHDR, CDR2 SFDVKD. CDR3 DNA sequence: TGTGCCACCAGTGATCGGAGGGCCAGCTCCTACAATGAGCAGTTCTTC. Protein product: CATSDRRASSYNEQFF.

The chain has TRBV5-1 and TRBJ1-2; TRBD1 matches at 7 bases. Germline CDR1 and CDR2: SGHRS and YFSETQ. The CDR3 length is 14 residues. The trim removed 3 bases at V and 4 bases at J, leaving 6 bases unmatched. This chain's CDR3 is CASSYGTESYGYTF. In DNA, the CDR3 is TGCGCCAGCAGCTATGGGACAGAGTCCTATGGCTACACCTTC.

The DNA for the CDR3 is TGTGCCAACACGGACAGGGGCACAGATACGCAGTATTTT. It specifies CANTDRGTDTQYF. The chain employs TRBV2 and TRBJ2-3, with 8 bases that match TRBD1. V was clipped by 10 bases and J by 1 base; unmatched bases: 4. The germline gives CDR1 SNHLY, CDR2 FYNNEI. The CDR3 covers 13 residues.

This clonotype showed up just a few times. This rearrangement joins TRBV12-3 or TRBV12-4 to TRBJ2-7; 7 nucleotides align to TRBD1. V trimming: 7 bases; J trimming: 7 bases; junction bases outside the gene matches: 4. The CDR3 has 11 amino acids. In DNA form, the CDR3 reads TGTGCCAGCACCACAGGGGCAGAGCAGTACTTC. This gives the protein CASTTGAEQYF.

The gene calls are TRBV20-1 and TRBJ2-5, with 9 positions matching TRBD2. Germline CDR1 and CDR2: DFQATT and SNEGSKA (reference sequence). CDR3 length: 13 residues. V shed 4 bases, J shed 3 bases, and the junction held 3 bases outside the gene matches. The CDR3 DNA sequence: TGCAGTGCTAAGCGGGGGGTTGAAGAGACCCAGTACTTC. Its translation: CSAKRGVEETQYF.

This clonotype was recorded a few times. The V gene is TRBV7-9, the J gene TRBJ2-7, with unresolved D. Germline V lookup: CDR1 SEHNR, CDR2 FQNEAQ (reference sequence). The CDR3 extends over 15 amino acids. The V end lost 5 bases, the J end lost 4 bases, and 18 bases lay between the germline ends. The DNA of the CDR3 is TGTGCCAGCAGCCTATTCCCCTCGTTGTCGTACGAGCAGTACTTC. This codes for CASSLFPSLSYEQYF.

This chain links TRBV20-1 with TRBJ1-1; no definite D call. The CDR3 is made up of 12 amino acids. V was cut by 2 bases and J by 6 bases, with 10 bases left in between. CDR1 and CDR2 (germline): DFQATT, SNEGSKA (reference sequence). Here the CDR3 DNA reads TGCAGTGCTAGACGGACGGTCCCTGAAGCTTTCTTT. Translating it yields CSARRTVPEAFF.